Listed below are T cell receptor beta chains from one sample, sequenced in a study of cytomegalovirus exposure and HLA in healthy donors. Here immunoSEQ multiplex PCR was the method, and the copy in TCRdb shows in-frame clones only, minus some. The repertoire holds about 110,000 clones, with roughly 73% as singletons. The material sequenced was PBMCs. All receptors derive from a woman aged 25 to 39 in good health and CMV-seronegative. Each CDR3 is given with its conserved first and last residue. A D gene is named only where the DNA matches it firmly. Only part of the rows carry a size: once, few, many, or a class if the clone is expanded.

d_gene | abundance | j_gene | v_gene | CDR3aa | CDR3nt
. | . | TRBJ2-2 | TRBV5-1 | CASRLTGNTGELFF | TGCGCCAGCAGACTGACAGGGAACACCGGGGAGCTGTTTTTT
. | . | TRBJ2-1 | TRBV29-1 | CSVDRGITYNEQFF | TGCAGCGTCGATAGGGGAATCACCTACAATGAGCAGTTCTTC
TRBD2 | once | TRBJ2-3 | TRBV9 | CASSASLAGDSDTQYF | TGTGCCAGCAGCGCGTCACTAGCGGGAGACTCCGATACGCAGTATTTT
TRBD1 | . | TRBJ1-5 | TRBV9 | CASSVGGQGPQPQHF | TGTGCCAGCAGCGTAGGAGGACAGGGCCCTCAGCCCCAGCATTTT
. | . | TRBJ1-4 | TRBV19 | CASSMGTLPTNEKLFF | TGTGCCAGTAGTATGGGGACACTTCCAACTAATGAAAAACTGTTTTTT
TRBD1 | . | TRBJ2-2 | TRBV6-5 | CASRGTGPTGELFF | TGTGCCAGCAGGGGGACAGGGCCCACCGGGGAGCTGTTTTTT
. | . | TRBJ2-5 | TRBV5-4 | CASTLGQPLQETQYF | TGTGCCAGCACCCTTGGACAGCCGCTCCAAGAGACCCAGTACTTC
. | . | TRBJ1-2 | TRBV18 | CASSPGLAFQTGQSNYGYTF | TGTGCCAGCTCACCAGGTTTAGCCTTTCAGACCGGACAGAGCAACTATGGCTACACCTTC
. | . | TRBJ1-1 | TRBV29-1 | CSVGDSPEAFF | TGCAGCGTTGGTGACAGCCCTGAAGCTTTCTTT
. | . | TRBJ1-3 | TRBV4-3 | CASSQDKGYGNTIYF | TGCGCCAGCAGCCAAGATAAGGGGTACGGAAACACCATATATTTT
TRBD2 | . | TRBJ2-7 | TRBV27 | CASRPPSGSYYEQYF | TGTGCCAGCCGCCCCCCTAGCGGGAGTTATTACGAGCAGTACTTC